This T cell receptor (beta chain) was found in a study of OX40 agonist ivuxolimab in advanced cancers. Method: immunoSEQ multiplex PCR; TCRdb's copy keeps in-frame clones and lacks some. Here the sample spans roughly 60,000 clones, 85% being singletons. The TCR comes from an adult with an advanced solid tumor such as melanoma, head and neck, liver or kidney cancer. Specimen: CD4+ or CD8+ T cells sorted from blood, collected in a trial of the OX40 agonist ivuxolimab.

This chain's CDR3 is CASRISGNSYEQYF. CDR3 nucleotides: TGCGCCAGCAGGATTAGCGGGAACTCCTACGAGCAGTACTTC. The chain carries TRBV5-1 and TRBJ2-7; 8 nucleotides match TRBD2. V shed 5 bases, J shed 0 bases, and the junction held 4 bases outside the gene matches. This CDR3 region has 14 residues. Looked up from germline, CDR1 is SGHRS and CDR2 is YFSETQ.